This entry concerns a single TCR beta chain. Its antigen has not been determined. Its ends do not fully match the called genes, so a read error is possible. From a lookup of the germline V gene, CDR1 and CDR2 are MNHNS and SASEGT. The CDR3 runs 15 amino acids, cysteine and phenylalanine included. Only the CDR3 portion is preserved as DNA: 45 bases, with reading frame beginning at the first base. The source of the sample is a study of blood T cell repertoires in COVID-19 (TCRdb year 2020). Regarding the complete study: Collaborator samples came from the United States, Italy and Spain and covered acute and convalescent phases of COVID-19. The material from the prospective study consisted of cDNA or gDNA derived from T cells, B-cell-depleted T cells, or PBMCs. Deeply sampled blood TCRbeta repertoires from subjects exposed to, actively infected with, or recovered from COVID-19 were included in the dataset. The repertoires were released in a freely available public database meant as a resource for research on the immune response to SARS-CoV-2. The samples were drawn from two sources: the first 160 participants of the ongoing ImmuneRACE study, and 1,254 subjects contributed by 6 global collaborators. A de-identified subject ID, COVID-19 status, age in years and sex were almost always included in the sample metadata. Where HLA class I and class II types were available, the types were taken from metadata supplied by the sample provider, not from assay-based typing. Overall results and qualifications from the work: How much clinical and demographic metadata was included differed by source and by participant, and the metadata was provided uncurated.

The immunoSEQ Assay, a bias-controlled multiplex PCR, was used to amplify TCRbeta CDR3 regions from genomic DNA. Per the original workflow: Within the assay, amplification of reference gene primers was used to estimate how many nucleated cells each sample contained. To quantify the absolute abundance of each unique TCRbeta CDR3 rearrangement, sequence reads were collapsed and filtered. For each sample, productive Simpson clonality was calculated as the square root of Simpson's diversity index across productive rearrangements. Sourced from immuneACCESS, this table was stored by TCRdb with only in-frame sequences that have V and J called. A share of the clones is absent; for the studies checked, an unresolved V gene accounts for under half, and the remainder has no known explanation. That table is the source of V, J and clone size, and D and trimming were worked out from the DNA. Recorded for this sample are 200,000 to 300,000 clones; 65% to 85% of them occurred a single time. The ten largest clones represent 1.5% to 1.9% of the sample.

A second Seattle source provided samples from volunteer blood donors who had recovered from COVID-19. Collaborating institutions collected whole blood in K2EDTA tubes following their own protocols. For TCRbeta analysis, collaborators shipped samples in one of three forms: frozen whole blood, isolated PBMCs, or DNA extracted from either of those sample types. Rearrangement joined TRBV6-1 to TRBJ1-1; a stretch of 8 junction bases matches TRBD1. The sample was peripheral blood. The source is a woman aged 35 to 49 who had recovered from COVID-19. Here the CDR3 is given as CASREGGQASTEAFF. The bases are TGTGCCAGCAGAGAAGGGGGACAGGCATCCACTGAAGCTTTCTTT.